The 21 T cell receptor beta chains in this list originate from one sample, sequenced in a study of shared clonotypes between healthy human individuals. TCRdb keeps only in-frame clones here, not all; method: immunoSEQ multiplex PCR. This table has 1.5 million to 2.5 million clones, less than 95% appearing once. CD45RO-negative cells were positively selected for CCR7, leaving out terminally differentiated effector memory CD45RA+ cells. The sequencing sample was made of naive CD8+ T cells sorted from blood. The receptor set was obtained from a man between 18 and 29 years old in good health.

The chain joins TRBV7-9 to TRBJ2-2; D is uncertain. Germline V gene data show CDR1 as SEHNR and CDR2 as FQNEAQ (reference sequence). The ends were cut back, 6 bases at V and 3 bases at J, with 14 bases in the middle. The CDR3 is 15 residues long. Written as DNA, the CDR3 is TGTGCCAGCAGTCATACACAGTTAGACACCGGGGAGCTGTTTTTT. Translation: CASSHTQLDTGELFF. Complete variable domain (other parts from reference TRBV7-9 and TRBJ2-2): DTGVSQNPRHKITKRGQNVTFRCDPISEHNRLYWYRQTLGQGPEFLTYFQNEAQLEKSRLLSDRFSAERPKGSFSTLEIQRTEQGDSAMYLCASSHTQLDTGELFFGEGSRLTVL.

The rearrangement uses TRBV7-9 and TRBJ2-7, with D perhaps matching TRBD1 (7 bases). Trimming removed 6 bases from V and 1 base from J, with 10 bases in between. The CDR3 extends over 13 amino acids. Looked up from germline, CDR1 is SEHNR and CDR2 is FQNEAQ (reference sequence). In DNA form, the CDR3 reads TGTGCCAGCAGGCGGGACAGTTCCTACGAGCAGTACTTC. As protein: CASRRDSSYEQYF.

CDR3 in amino acids: CASSPYRVGVAESYEQYF. CDR3 in DNA: TGTGCCAGCTCACCCTACAGGGTTGGGGTAGCGGAGTCCTACGAGCAGTACTTC. The chain recombines TRBV18 with TRBJ2-7; either TRBD1 or TRBD2 may supply D (6 bases each). Trimming removed 3 bases from V and 1 base from J, with 22 bases in between. Germline V gene sequence: CDR1 KGHSH, CDR2 LQKENI. This CDR3 comprises 18 residues.

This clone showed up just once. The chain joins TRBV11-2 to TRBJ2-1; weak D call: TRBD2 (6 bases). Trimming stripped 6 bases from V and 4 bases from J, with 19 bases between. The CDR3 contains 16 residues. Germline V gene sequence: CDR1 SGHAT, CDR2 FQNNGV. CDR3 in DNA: TGTGCCAGCAGTTTATGGGGGGACTTACCTTACAATGAGCAGTTCTTC. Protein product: CASSLWGDLPYNEQFF.

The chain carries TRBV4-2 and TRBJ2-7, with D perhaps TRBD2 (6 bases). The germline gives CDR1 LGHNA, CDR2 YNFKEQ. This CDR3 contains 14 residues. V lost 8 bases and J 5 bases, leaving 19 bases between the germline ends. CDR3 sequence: CASSWGGTMDEQYF. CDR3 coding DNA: TGTGCCAGCTCCTGGGGCGGGACCATGGACGAGCAGTACTTC.

The CDR3 is CASTLTGTLNTEAFF. DNA for the CDR3: TGTGCCAGCACCCTCACAGGGACACTGAACACTGAAGCTTTCTTT. The chain uses TRBV6-6 and TRBJ1-1, with D tentatively TRBD1 (6 bases). Germline assignment: CDR1 MNHNY and CDR2 SVGAGI (reference sequence). This CDR3 contains 15 residues. Trimming shortened V by 7 bases and J by 0 bases, and 15 bases separated the two germline ends.

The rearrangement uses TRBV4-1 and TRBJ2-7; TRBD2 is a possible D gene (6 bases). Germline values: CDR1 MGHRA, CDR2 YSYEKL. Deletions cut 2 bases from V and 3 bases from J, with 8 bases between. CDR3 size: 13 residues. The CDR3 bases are TGCGCCAGCAGCCAACAGGGACTCTACGAGCAGTACTTC. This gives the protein CASSQQGLYEQYF.

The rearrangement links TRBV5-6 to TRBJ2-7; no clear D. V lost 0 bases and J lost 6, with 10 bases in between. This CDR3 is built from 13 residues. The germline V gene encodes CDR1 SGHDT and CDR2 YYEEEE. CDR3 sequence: CASSLGARAEQYF. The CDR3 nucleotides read TGTGCCAGCAGCTTGGGGGCAAGGGCCGAGCAGTACTTC.

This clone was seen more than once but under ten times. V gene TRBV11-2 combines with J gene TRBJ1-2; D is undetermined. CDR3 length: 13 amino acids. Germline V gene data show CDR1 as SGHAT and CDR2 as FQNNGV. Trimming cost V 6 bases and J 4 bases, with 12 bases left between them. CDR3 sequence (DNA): TGTGCCAGCAGTCAGGAGCCGGGCTATGGCTACACCTTC. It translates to CASSQEPGYGYTF.

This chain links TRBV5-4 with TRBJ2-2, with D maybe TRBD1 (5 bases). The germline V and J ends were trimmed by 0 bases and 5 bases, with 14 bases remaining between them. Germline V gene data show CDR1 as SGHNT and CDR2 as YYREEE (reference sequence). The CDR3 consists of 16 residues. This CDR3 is CASSLGQGGRTGELFF. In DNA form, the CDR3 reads TGTGCCAGCAGCTTGGGGCAGGGCGGCCGAACCGGGGAGCTGTTTTTT.

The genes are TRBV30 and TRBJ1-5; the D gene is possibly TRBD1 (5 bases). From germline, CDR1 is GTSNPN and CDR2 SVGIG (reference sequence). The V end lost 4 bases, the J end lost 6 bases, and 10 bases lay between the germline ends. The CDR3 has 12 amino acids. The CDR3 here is CAWMGRVQPQHF. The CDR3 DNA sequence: TGTGCCTGGATGGGACGGGTTCAGCCCCAGCATTTT.

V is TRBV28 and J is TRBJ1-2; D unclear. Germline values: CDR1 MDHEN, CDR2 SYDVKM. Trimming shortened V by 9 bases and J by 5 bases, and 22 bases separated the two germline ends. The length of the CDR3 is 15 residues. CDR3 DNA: TGTGCCAGTGCCCAACAGACCTTAAAATTATATGGCTACACCTTC. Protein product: CASAQQTLKLYGYTF.

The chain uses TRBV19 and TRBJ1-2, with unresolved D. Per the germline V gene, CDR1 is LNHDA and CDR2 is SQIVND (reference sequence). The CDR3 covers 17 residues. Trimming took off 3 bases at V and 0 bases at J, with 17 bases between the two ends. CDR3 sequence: CASSMVFTALSNYGYTF. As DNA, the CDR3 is TGTGCCAGTAGTATGGTCTTCACCGCGCTTTCTAACTATGGCTACACCTTC.

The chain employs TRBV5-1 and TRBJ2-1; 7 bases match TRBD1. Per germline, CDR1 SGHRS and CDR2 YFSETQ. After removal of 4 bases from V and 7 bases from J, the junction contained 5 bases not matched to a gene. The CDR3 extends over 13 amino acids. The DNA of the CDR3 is TGCGCCAGCAGCCTATCGACAGGGAATGAGCAGTTCTTC. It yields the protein CASSLSTGNEQFF.

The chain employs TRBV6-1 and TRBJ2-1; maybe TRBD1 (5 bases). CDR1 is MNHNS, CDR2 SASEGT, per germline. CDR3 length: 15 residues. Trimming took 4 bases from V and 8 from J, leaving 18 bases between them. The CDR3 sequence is CASSGARAAMDEQFF. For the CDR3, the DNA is TGTGCCAGCAGTGGGGCCAGGGCGGCGATGGATGAGCAGTTCTTC.

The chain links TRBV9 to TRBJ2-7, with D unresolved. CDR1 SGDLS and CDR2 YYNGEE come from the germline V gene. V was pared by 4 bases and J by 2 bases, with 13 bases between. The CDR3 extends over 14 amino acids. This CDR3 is CASSPTLLPYEQYF. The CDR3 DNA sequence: TGTGCCAGCAGCCCTACCCTACTTCCCTACGAGCAGTACTTC.

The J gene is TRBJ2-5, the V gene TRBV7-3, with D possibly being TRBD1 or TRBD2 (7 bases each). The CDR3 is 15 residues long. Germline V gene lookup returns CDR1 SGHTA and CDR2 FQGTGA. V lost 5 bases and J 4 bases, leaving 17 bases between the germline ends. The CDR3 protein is CASSQLTGRGETQYF. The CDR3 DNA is TGTGCCAGCAGCCAACTGACAGGGAGGGGAGAGACCCAGTACTTC.

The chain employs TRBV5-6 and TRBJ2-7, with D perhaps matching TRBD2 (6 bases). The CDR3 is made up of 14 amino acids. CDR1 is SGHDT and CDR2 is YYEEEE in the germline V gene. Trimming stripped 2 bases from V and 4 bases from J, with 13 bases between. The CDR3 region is CASSFELAPYEQYF. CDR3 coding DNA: TGTGCCAGCAGCTTTGAACTAGCACCTTACGAGCAGTACTTC.

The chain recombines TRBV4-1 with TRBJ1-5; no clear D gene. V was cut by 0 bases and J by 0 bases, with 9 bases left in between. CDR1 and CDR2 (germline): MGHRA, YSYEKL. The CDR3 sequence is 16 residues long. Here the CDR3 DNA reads TGCGCCAGCAGCCAAGAGGGCAGCTATAGCAATCAGCCCCAGCATTTT. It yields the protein CASSQEGSYSNQPQHF.

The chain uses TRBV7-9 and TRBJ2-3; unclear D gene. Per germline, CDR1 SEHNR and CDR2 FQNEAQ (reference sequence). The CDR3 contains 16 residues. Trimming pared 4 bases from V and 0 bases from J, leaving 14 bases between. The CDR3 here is CASSSPLWVSTDTQYF. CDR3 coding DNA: TGTGCCAGCAGCTCGCCACTCTGGGTGAGCACAGATACGCAGTATTTT.

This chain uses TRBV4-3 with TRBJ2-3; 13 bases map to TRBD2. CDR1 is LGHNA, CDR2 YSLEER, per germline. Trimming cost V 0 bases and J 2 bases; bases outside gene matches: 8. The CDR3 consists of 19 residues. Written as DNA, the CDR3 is TGCGCCAGCAGCCAAGATGGTGAACTAGCGGGAGGGCCCACAGATACGCAGTATTTT. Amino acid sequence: CASSQDGELAGGPTDTQYF.